This is a list of T cell receptor beta chains from one sample in a study of radiotherapy plus CTLA-4 blockade in lung cancer. Some clones are missing from TCRdb's copy, which holds only in-frame ones; the method was immunoSEQ multiplex PCR. The table has 35,000 to 55,000 clones, 70% to 80% seen once. The source was peripheral blood, collected from a patient treated with radiotherapy plus ipilimumab. Receptor source: a human donor with non-small cell lung cancer whose response to radiotherapy plus ipilimumab could not be evaluated. The CDR3 runs from the conserved cysteine through the conserved F or W. A D gene is named only where the DNA matches it firmly. Clone size is shown for a subset of rows, as once, few, many or a class of expanded clone.

CASSLTLRDQPQHF	TGCGCCAGCAGCCTGACGCTGCGGGATCAGCCCCAGCATTTT	-	TRBJ1-5	TRBV4-3	-	14
CASRRMTGNTEAFF	TGTGCCAGTAGAAGAATGACGGGGAACACTGAAGCTTTCTTT	-	TRBJ1-1	TRBV19	-	14
CAWSGLVNEQFF	TGTGCCTGGAGCGGACTTGTCAATGAGCAGTTCTTC	-	TRBJ2-1	TRBV30	-	12
CASSTVAGGPFGELFF	TGTGCCAGTAGTACAGTAGCGGGAGGGCCTTTCGGGGAGCTGTTTTTT	TRBD2	TRBJ2-2	TRBV19	-	16
CASSQASRGAGWADTQYF	TGCGCCAGCAGCCAAGCTTCCCGCGGGGCAGGGTGGGCAGATACGCAGTATTTT	-	TRBJ2-3	TRBV4-3	-	18
CASRGTSGDYEQFF	TGTGCCAGCAGGGGGACTAGCGGGGACTATGAGCAGTTCTTC	TRBD2	TRBJ2-1	TRBV27	-	14
CASSLQETQYF	TGCGCCAGCAGCCTACAAGAGACCCAGTACTTC	-	TRBJ2-5	TRBV5-1	-	11
CASSLTGQANTEAFF	TGTGCCAGCAGCCTTACGGGACAGGCGAACACTGAAGCTTTCTTT	TRBD1	TRBJ1-1	TRBV28	-	15
CSWTDNEQFF	TGCAGTTGGACAGATAATGAGCAGTTCTTC	-	TRBJ2-1	TRBV20-1	-	10
CASSLILASTSKYF	TGTGCCAGCAGCTTAATACTAGCTTCGACGAGTAAGTATTTT	-	TRBJ2-3	TRBV7-3	-	14
CASSDGGTDTQYF	TGTGCCAGCTCGGACGGCGGGACAGATACGCAGTATTTT	-	TRBJ2-3	TRBV18	-	13
CASSPTEGNTEAFF	TGTGCCAGCAGCCCAACGGAGGGGAACACTGAAGCTTTCTTT	-	TRBJ1-1	TRBV7-2	-	14
CASSLKGETQYF	TGTGCCAGCAGCTTAAAGGGGGAGACCCAGTACTTC	-	TRBJ2-5	TRBV7-9	-	12
CASSPLTAASTDTQYF	TGTGCCAGCAGCCCGTTGACAGCAGCTAGCACAGATACGCAGTATTTT	-	TRBJ2-3	TRBV4-2	-	16
CSVGGTGIQHF	TGCAGCGTTGGCGGGACAGGGATTCAGCACTTC	TRBD1	TRBJ2-7	TRBV29-1	-	11
CAWGQGHEQYF	TGTGCCTGGGGACAGGGCCACGAGCAGTACTTC	TRBD1	TRBJ2-7	TRBV30	-	11
CASSFWLNEQYF	TGTGCCAGCAGTTTTTGGCTTAACGAGCAGTACTTC	-	TRBJ2-7	TRBV28	-	12
CASSPNPLPGYGYTF	TGTGCCAGCTCACCCAACCCCCTCCCGGGGTATGGCTACACCTTC	-	TRBJ1-2	TRBV18	-	15
CASIKQGVDYGYTF	TGTGCCAGTATTAAACAGGGGGTGGACTATGGCTACACCTTC	TRBD1	TRBJ1-2	TRBV19	-	14
CASSAISAGRAFF	TGTGCCAGCAGCGCAATATCCGCAGGGCGAGCTTTCTTT	-	TRBJ1-1	TRBV11-1	-	13
CASSGTGGNQPQHF	TGTGCCAGCAGTGGGACAGGGGGCAATCAGCCCCAGCATTTT	TRBD1	TRBJ1-5	TRBV2	-	14
CASGWQGDPPGHF	TGTGCCAGCGGTTGGCAGGGGGACCCCCCCGGCCACTTC	TRBD1	TRBJ2-7	TRBV19	medium-sized	13
CASSLAQYYEQYF	TGCGCCAGCAGCTTGGCTCAGTACTACGAGCAGTACTTC	-	TRBJ2-7	TRBV5-1	once	13
CASSQEVLAGGVAYEQYF	TGTGCCAGCAGCCAAGAAGTACTAGCGGGAGGTGTAGCCTACGAGCAGTACTTC	TRBD2	TRBJ2-7	TRBV4-2	few	18
CASQRGRLYGYTF	TGTGCCAGCCAGAGGGGGCGTCTATATGGCTACACCTTC	TRBD1	TRBJ1-2	TRBV19	-	13
CASSLGQGGSPLHF	TGTGCCAGCAGCCTTGGACAGGGAGGATCACCCCTCCACTTT	TRBD1	TRBJ1-6	TRBV5-6	-	14
CASSPQLAGGIYTGELFF	TGTGCCAGCTCACCGCAACTAGCGGGGGGTATCTACACCGGGGAGCTGTTTTTT	TRBD2	TRBJ2-2	TRBV18	-	18
CASSVETGARGYGYTF	TGTGCCAGCAGCGTGGAAACAGGGGCCCGAGGGTATGGCTACACCTTC	TRBD1	TRBJ1-2	TRBV9	-	16
CASSINREREQFF	TGTGCCAGTAGTATAAACCGGGAAAGAGAGCAGTTCTTC	-	TRBJ2-1	TRBV19	once	13
CASSLLQGDYGYTF	TGTGCCAGCAGCTTGTTGCAGGGGGACTATGGCTACACCTTC	TRBD1	TRBJ1-2	TRBV5-6	-	14
CSVEAGDEKLFF	TGCAGCGTTGAGGCCGGGGATGAAAAACTGTTTTTT	-	TRBJ1-4	TRBV29-1	-	12
CASIRTGLDQLFF	TGTGCCAGCATAAGGACAGGATTAGATCAGCTGTTTTTT	TRBD1	TRBJ1-4	TRBV6-1	-	13
CASSKTRSQYEQYF	TGTGCCAGCAGCAAGACTAGGTCCCAATACGAGCAGTACTTC	-	TRBJ2-7	TRBV6-6	few	14
CASRPLAGLRKDTQYF	TGTGCCAGCAGACCACTAGCGGGCCTGCGGAAAGATACGCAGTATTTT	TRBD2	TRBJ2-3	TRBV2	-	16
CASSIPPQTGNQPQHF	TGTGCCAGTAGTATTCCCCCACAGACGGGCAATCAGCCCCAGCATTTT	-	TRBJ1-5	TRBV19	once	16
CASLNLRAGGYYNEQFF	TGTGCCAGCTTAAACTTGAGAGCGGGGGGGTACTACAATGAGCAGTTCTTC	TRBD2	TRBJ2-1	TRBV28	-	17
CATSTGINTEAFF	TGTGCCACATCTACAGGGATCAACACTGAAGCTTTCTTT	-	TRBJ1-1	TRBV6-1	-	13
CASSPYARQNTEAFF	TGTGCCAGCAGCCCCTACGCGCGACAGAACACTGAAGCTTTCTTT	-	TRBJ1-1	TRBV14	few	15
CASSLQLSPRSGNTIYF	TGTGCCAGCAGCTTACAACTATCTCCGCGCTCTGGAAACACCATATATTTT	-	TRBJ1-3	TRBV7-6	-	17
CASRFTAGGPSSTDTQYF	TGTGCCAGCAGGTTCACAGCGGGGGGTCCTTCTAGCACAGATACGCAGTATTTT	TRBD2	TRBJ2-3	TRBV27	-	18
CSVESPVAYNEQFF	TGCAGCGTTGAGTCTCCGGTAGCCTACAATGAGCAGTTCTTC	-	TRBJ2-1	TRBV29-1	-	14
CASSLRRNYEQYF	TGTGCCAGCAGCTTAAGGCGGAACTACGAGCAGTACTTC	-	TRBJ2-7	TRBV7-2	-	13
CASSLSLGGPPYEQYF	TGTGCCAGCAGCCTGTCATTGGGAGGGCCCCCCTACGAGCAGTACTTC	TRBD2	TRBJ2-7	TRBV7-3	-	16
CASSDRQGLAGPYEQYF	TGTGCCAGCAGTGACAGGCAAGGACTAGCGGGGCCCTACGAGCAGTACTTC	TRBD2	TRBJ2-7	TRBV6-4	-	17
CASSEGLAYNEQFF	TGTGCCAGCAGCGAGGGACTAGCGTACAATGAGCAGTTCTTC	TRBD2	TRBJ2-1	TRBV5-6	-	14
CASSPNDRGHGYTF	TGTGCCAGCAGCCCGAACGACAGGGGGCATGGCTACACCTTC	TRBD1	TRBJ1-2	TRBV7-3	few	14
CASSSRTGLPTYEQYF	TGTGCCAGCAGTTCGCGGACAGGTCTCCCTACCTACGAGCAGTACTTC	TRBD1	TRBJ2-7	TRBV28	once	16
CASSRKQGTETQYF	TGTGCCAGCTCACGTAAACAGGGGACCGAGACCCAGTACTTC	TRBD1	TRBJ2-5	TRBV18	once	14
CASSLAEGRGGSGANVLTF	TGTGCCAGCAGCTTGGCCGAGGGTAGGGGGGGGAGTGGGGCCAACGTCCTGACTTTC	-	TRBJ2-6	TRBV5-6	-	19
CASSSPLLGRRIPPYGYF	TGTGCCAGCAGTTCCCCCTTGTTGGGGCGGCGAATTCCCCCTTACGGATACTTC	-	TRBJ2-7	TRBV27	few	18
CASSRLGQVYGYTF	TGTGCCAGCAGCCGCCTGGGACAGGTCTATGGCTACACCTTC	TRBD1	TRBJ1-2	TRBV7-9	-	14
CASRPPGGYGYTF	TGTGCCAGCAGACCCCCAGGGGGCTATGGCTACACCTTC	TRBD1	TRBJ1-2	TRBV28	-	13
CASRPGTAYNEQFF	TGTGCCAGCAGACCCGGGACAGCATACAATGAGCAGTTCTTC	TRBD1	TRBJ2-1	TRBV28	-	14
CASSLAGAGDLYEQYF	TGCGCCAGCAGCTTGGCCGGAGCGGGGGATCTCTACGAGCAGTACTTC	TRBD2	TRBJ2-7	TRBV5-1	few	16
CASSPVEGSYNEQFF	TGCGCCAGCAGCCCTGTGGAGGGATCCTACAATGAGCAGTTCTTC	-	TRBJ2-1	TRBV23-1	once	15
CASRTGAVSPLHF	TGTGCCAGCAGGACAGGGGCCGTTTCACCCCTCCACTTT	TRBD1	TRBJ1-6	TRBV6-5	once	13
CASSVDDNPQETQYF	TGTGCCAGCAGCGTAGACGACAACCCCCAAGAGACCCAGTACTTC	-	TRBJ2-5	TRBV9	-	15
CASSTRASENNEQFF	TGCGCCAGCAGCACCCGGGCTAGCGAAAACAATGAGCAGTTCTTC	-	TRBJ2-1	TRBV4-1	-	15
CASSQLLTEAFF	TGTGCCAGCTCCCAACTTTTGACTGAAGCTTTCTTT	-	TRBJ1-1	TRBV7-2	-	12